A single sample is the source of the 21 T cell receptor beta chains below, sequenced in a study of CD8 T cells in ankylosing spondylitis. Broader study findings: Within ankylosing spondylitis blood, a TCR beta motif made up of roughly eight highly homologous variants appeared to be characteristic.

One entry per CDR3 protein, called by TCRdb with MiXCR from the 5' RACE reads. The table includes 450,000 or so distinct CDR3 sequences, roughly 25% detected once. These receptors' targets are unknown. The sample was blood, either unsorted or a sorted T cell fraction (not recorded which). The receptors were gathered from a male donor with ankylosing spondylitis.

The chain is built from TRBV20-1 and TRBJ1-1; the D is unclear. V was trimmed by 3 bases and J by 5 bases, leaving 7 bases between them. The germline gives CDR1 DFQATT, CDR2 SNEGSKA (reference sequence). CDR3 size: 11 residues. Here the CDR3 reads CSASMITEAFF. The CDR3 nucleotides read TGCAGTGCTAGCATGATTACTGAAGCTTTCTTT.

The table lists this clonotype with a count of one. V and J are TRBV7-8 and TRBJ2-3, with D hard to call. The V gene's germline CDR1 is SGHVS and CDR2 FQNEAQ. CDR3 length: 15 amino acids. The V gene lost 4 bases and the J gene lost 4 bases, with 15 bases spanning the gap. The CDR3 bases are TGTGCCAGCAGCTGGACGGAGAGAGTTCCAGATACGCAGTATTTT. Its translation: CASSWTERVPDTQYF. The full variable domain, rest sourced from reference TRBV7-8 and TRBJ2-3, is GAGVSQSPRYKVAKRGQDVALRCDPISGHVSLFWYQQALGQGPEFLTYFQNEAQLDKSGLPSDRFFAERPEGSVSTLKIQRTQQEDSAVYLCASSWTERVPDTQYFGPGTRLTVL.

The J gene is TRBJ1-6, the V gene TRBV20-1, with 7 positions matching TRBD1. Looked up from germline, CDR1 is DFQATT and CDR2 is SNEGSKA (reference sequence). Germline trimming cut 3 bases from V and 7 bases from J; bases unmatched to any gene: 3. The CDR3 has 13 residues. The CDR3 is CSASRDRNSPLHF. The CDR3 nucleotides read TGCAGTGCTAGCCGGGACAGAAATTCACCCCTCCACTTT.

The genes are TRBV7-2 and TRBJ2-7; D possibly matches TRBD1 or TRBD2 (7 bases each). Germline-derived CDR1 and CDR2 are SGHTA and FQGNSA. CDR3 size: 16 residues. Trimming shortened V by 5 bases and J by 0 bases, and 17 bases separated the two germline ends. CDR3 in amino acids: CASSTRTGEGSYEQYF. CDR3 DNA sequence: TGTGCCAGCAGCACACGTACAGGGGAGGGCTCCTACGAGCAGTACTTC. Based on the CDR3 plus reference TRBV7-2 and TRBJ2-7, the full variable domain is GAGVSQSPSNKVTEKGKDVELRCDPISGHTALYWYRQSLGQGLEFLIYFQGNSAPDKSGLPSDRFSAERTGGSVSTLTIQRTQQEDSAVYLCASSTRTGEGSYEQYFGPGTRLTVT.

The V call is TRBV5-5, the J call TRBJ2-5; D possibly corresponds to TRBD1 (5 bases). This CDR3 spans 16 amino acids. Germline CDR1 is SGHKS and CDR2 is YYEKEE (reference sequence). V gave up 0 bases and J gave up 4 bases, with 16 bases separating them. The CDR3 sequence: CASSLVAGYYGETQYF. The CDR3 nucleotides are TGTGCCAGCAGCTTGGTGGCAGGGTATTACGGAGAGACCCAGTACTTC.

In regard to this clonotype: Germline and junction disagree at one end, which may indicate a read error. CDR3 DNA sequence: TGCAGTGCAAGAGAGGGTTATACGCAGTATTTT. It yields the protein CSAREGYTQYF. The rearrangement uses TRBV20-1 and TRBJ2-3; possibly TRBD2 for D (5 bases). The germline V gene has CDR1 DFQATT and CDR2 SNEGSKA (reference sequence). The CDR3 loop spans 11 amino acids.

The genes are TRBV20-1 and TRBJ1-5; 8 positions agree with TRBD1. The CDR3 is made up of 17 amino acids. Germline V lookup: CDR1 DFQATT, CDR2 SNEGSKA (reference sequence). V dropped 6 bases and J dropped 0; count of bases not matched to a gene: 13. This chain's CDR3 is CSASLGQGIYSNQPQHF. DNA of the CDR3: TGCAGTGCCTCTTTAGGACAGGGAATCTATAGCAATCAGCCCCAGCATTTT.

The CDR3 spells CASSPGRTNTEAFF. CDR3 bases: TGTGCCAGCAGCCCGGGACGGACGAACACTGAAGCTTTCTTT. The chain combines TRBV3-1 with TRBJ1-1; tentative D call: TRBD1 (5 bases). Germline V lookup: CDR1 LGHDT, CDR2 YNNKEL (reference sequence). This CDR3 comprises 14 residues. V was shortened by 4 bases and J by 1 base, with 10 bases between the two germline ends.

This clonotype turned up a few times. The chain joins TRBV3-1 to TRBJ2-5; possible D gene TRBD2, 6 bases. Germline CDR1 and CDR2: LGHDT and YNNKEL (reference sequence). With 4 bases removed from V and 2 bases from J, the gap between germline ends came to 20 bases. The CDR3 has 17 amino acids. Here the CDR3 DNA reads TGTGCCAGCAGCCCGAGGACGGGAGAAGGGGCTCAAGAGACCCAGTACTTC. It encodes CASSPRTGEGAQETQYF.

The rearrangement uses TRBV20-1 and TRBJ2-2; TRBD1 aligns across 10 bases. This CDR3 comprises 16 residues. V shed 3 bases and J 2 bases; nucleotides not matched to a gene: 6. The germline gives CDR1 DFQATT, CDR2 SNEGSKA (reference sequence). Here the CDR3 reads CSASHRDRGNTGELFF. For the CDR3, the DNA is TGCAGTGCTAGTCATAGGGACAGGGGCAACACCGGGGAGCTGTTTTTT.

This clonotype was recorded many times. The CDR3 is CASSGKLAGETGELFF. DNA for the CDR3: TGCGCCAGCAGCGGCAAACTAGCGGGAGAGACCGGGGAGCTGTTTTTT. This chain connects TRBV5-1 to TRBJ2-2; 11 nucleotides line up with TRBD2. CDR1 is SGHRS and CDR2 is YFSETQ in the germline V gene. The V segment lost 4 bases and the J segment 5 bases; nucleotides outside the gene matches: 7. The CDR3 is 16 amino acids.

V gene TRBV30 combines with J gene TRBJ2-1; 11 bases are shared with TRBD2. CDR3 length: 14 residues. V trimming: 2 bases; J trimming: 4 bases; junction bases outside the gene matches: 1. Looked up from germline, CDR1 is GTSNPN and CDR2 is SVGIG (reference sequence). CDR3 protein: CAWSRLAGYNEQFF. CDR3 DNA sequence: TGTGCCTGGAGTAGACTAGCGGGATACAATGAGCAGTTCTTC.

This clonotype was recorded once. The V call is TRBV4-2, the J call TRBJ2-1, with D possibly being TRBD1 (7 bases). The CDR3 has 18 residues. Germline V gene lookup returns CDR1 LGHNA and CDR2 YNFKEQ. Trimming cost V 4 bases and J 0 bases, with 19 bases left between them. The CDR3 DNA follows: TGTGCCAGCAGCCCCCGACAGGGCGCCGGGAGCTCCTACAATGAGCAGTTCTTC. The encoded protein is CASSPRQGAGSSYNEQFF.

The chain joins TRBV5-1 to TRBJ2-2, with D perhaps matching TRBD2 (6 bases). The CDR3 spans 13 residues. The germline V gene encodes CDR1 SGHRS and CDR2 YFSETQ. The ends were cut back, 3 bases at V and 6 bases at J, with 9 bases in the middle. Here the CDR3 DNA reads TGCGCCAGCAGCTATGGGGAGGCCGGGGAGCTGTTTTTT. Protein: CASSYGEAGELFF.

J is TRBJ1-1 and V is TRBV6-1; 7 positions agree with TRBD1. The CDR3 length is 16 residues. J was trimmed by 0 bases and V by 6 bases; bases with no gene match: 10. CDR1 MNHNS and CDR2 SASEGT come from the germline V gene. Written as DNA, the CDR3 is TGTGCCAGCAGGGATACAGGGGTTGCGATGAACACTGAAGCTTTCTTT. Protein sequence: CASRDTGVAMNTEAFF.

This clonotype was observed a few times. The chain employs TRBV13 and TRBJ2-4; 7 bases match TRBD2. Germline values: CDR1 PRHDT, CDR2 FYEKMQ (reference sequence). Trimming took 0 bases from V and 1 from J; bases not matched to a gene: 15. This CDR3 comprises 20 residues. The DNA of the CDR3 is TGTGCCAGCAGCTTAGGTTTGCTAGCGGAACCCCGGGGCGCCAAAAACATTCAGTACTTC. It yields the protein CASSLGLLAEPRGAKNIQYF. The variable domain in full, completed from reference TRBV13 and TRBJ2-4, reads AAGVIQSPRHLIKEKRETATLKCYPIPRHDTVYWYQQGPGQDPQFLISFYEKMQSDKGSIPDRFSAQQFSDYHSELNMSSLELGDSALYFCASSLGLLAEPRGAKNIQYFGAGTRLSVL.

This CDR3 is CASGQGGYGYTF. CDR3 DNA sequence: TGTGCCAGCGGACAGGGGGGCTATGGCTACACCTTC. This sequence joins TRBV2 and TRBJ1-2, with 10 bases aligning to TRBD1. There are 12 residues in the CDR3. Trimming removed 8 bases from V and 4 bases from J; junction bases left unmatched: 1. The germline gives CDR1 SNHLY, CDR2 FYNNEI.

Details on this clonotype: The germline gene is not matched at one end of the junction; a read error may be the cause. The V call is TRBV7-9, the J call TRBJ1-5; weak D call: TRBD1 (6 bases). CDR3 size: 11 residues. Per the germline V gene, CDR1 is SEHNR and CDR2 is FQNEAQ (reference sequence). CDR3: CANSLGACISF. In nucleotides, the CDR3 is TGTGCCAATAGCTTGGGGGCGTGTATTTCTTTT.

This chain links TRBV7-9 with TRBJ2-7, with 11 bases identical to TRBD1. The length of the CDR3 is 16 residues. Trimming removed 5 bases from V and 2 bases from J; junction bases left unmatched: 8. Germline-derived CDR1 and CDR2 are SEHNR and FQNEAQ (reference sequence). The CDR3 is CASSPFGTGGTYEQYF. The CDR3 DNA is TGTGCCAGCAGCCCCTTCGGGACAGGGGGAACCTACGAGCAGTACTTC.

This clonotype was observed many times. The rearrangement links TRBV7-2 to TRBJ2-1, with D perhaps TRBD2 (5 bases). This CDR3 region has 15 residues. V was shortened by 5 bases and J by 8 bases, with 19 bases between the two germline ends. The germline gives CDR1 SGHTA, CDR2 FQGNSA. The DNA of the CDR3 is TGTGCCAGCAGCCCTGAGAGGGCGCGGGTCCATGAGCAGTTCTTC. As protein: CASSPERARVHEQFF.

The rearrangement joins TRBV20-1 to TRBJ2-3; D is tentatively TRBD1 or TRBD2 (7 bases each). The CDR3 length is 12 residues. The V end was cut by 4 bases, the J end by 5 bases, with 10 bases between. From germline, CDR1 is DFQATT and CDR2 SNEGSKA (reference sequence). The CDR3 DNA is TGCAGTGCTACAGGGGGGGGAGATACGCAGTATTTT. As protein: CSATGGGDTQYF.